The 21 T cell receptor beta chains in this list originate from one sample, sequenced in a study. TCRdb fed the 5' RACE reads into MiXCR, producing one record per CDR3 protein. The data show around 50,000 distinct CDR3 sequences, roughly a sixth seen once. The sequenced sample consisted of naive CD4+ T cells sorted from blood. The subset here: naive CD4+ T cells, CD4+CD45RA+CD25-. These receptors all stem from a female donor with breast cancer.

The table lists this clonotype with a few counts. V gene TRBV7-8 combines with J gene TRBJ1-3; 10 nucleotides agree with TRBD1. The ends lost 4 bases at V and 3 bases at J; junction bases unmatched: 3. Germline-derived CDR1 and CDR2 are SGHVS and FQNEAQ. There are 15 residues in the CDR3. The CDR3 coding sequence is TGTGCCAGCAGCTCGGGACAGGGGCGTGGAAACACCATATATTTT. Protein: CASSSGQGRGNTIYF.

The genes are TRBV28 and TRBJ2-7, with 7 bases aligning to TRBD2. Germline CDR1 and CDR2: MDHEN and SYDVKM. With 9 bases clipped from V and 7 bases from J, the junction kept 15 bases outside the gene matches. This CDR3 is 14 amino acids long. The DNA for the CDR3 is TGTGCCAGTATCCGTGGGGCGGGAGTTCGTGAGCAGTACTTC. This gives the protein CASIRGAGVREQYF.

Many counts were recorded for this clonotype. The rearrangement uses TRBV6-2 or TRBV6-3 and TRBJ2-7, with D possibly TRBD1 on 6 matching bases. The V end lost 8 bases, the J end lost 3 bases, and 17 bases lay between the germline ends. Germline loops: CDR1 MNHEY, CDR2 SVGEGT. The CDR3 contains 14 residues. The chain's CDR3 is CASSRLGGVYEQYF. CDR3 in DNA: TGTGCCAGCTCGAGGTTAGGGGGTGTCTACGAGCAGTACTTC.

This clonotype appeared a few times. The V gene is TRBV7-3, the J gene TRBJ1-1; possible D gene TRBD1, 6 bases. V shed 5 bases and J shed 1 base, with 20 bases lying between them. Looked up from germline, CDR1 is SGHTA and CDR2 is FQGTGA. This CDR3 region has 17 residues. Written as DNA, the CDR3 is TGTGCCAGCAGCCAACAGCCCCTGTGGACAGCGAACACTGAAGCTTTCTTT. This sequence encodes CASSQQPLWTANTEAFF.

The CDR3 DNA follows: TGCGCCAGCACCGATTTGGGACAGCCCCAAGAGACCCAGTACTTC. Translating it yields CASTDLGQPQETQYF. The V call is TRBV5-1, the J call TRBJ2-5; 7 bases agree with TRBD1. With V trimmed by 6 bases and J by 1 base, 9 bases remained unmatched. The CDR3 has 15 residues. Germline V gene data show CDR1 as SGHRS and CDR2 as YFSETQ.

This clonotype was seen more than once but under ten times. The CDR3 region is CAWTAWGGQRAGYTF. CDR3 sequence (DNA): TGTGCCTGGACCGCCTGGGGCGGACAGCGGGCTGGCTACACCTTC. V gene TRBV30 combines with J gene TRBJ1-2; TRBD1 might be the D (6 bases). The CDR3 sequence is 15 residues long. Germline V gives CDR1 GTSNPN, CDR2 SVGIG (reference sequence). V lost 4 bases, J lost 7 bases, and 22 bases lay in between.

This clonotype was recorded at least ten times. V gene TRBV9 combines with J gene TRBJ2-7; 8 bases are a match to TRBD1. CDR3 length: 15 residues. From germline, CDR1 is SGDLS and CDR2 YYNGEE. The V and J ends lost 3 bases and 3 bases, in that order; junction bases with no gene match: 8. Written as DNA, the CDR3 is TGTGCCAGCAGCGGCCCGACAGGGGTTAGCTACGAGCAGTACTTC. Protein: CASSGPTGVSYEQYF.

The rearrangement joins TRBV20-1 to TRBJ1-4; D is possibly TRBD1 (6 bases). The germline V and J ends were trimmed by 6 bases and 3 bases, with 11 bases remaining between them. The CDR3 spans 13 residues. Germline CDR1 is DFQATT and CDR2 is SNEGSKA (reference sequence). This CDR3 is CSALEGANEKLFF. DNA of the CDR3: TGCAGTGCCCTCGAGGGGGCTAATGAAAAACTGTTTTTT.

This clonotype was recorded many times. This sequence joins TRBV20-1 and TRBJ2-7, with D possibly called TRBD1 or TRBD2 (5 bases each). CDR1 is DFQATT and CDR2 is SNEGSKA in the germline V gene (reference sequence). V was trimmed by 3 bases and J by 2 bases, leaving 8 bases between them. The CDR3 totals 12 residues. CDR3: CSASGATYEQYF. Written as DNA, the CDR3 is TGCAGTGCTAGCGGGGCCACCTACGAGCAGTACTTC.

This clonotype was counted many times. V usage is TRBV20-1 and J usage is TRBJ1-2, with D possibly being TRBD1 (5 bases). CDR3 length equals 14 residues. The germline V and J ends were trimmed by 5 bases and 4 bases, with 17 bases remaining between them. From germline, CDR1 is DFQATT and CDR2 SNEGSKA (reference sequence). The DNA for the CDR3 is TGCAGTGCTTCCCTGGGGGATAGGGGCTATGGCTACACCTTC. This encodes CSASLGDRGYGYTF.

This CDR3 is CASSLDSAGTQREQFF. CDR3 in DNA: TGTGCCAGCAGTTTAGACAGCGCGGGGACACAGAGGGAGCAGTTCTTC. The chain joins TRBV28 to TRBJ2-1; TRBD1 or TRBD2 may be the D gene (6 bases each). The CDR3 contains 16 residues. Trimming removed 2 bases at V and 10 bases at J, with 21 bases between. The germline V gene has CDR1 MDHEN and CDR2 SYDVKM. Full variable domain (remainder filled in from reference TRBV28 and TRBJ2-1): DVKVTQSSRYLVKRTGEKVFLECVQDMDHENMFWYRQDPGLGLRLIYFSYDVKMKEKGDIPEGYSVSREKKERFSLILESASTNQTSMYLCASSLDSAGTQREQFFGPGTRLTVL.

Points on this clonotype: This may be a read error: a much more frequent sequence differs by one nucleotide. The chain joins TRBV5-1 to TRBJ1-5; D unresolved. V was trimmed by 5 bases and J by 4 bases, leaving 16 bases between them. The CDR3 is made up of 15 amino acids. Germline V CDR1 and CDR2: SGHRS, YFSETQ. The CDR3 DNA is TGCGCCAGCAGAACCGGGATAGCGGTAAATCAGCCCCAGCATTTT. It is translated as CASRTGIAVNQPQHF.

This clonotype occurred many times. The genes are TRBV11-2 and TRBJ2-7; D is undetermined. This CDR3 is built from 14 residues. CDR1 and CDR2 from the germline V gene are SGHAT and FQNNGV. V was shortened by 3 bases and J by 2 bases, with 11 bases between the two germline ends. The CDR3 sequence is CASSFLDGPYEQYF. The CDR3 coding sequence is TGTGCCAGCAGCTTCCTTGACGGTCCCTACGAGCAGTACTTC.

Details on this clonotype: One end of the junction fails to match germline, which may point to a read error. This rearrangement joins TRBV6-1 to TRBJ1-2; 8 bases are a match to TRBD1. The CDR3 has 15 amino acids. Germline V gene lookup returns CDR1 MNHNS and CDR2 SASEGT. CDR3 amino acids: CASSESGGAIYGHTF. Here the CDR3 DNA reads TGTGCCAGCAGTGAATCAGGGGGCGCAATCTATGGCCACACCTTC.

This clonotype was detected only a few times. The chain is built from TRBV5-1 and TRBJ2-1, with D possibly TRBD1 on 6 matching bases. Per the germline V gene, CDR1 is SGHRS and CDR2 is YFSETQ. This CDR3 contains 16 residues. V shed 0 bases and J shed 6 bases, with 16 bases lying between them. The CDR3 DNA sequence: TGCGCCAGCAGCTTGGGATCCAGGGGTAGGATCAATGAGCAGTTCTTC. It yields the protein CASSLGSRGRINEQFF.

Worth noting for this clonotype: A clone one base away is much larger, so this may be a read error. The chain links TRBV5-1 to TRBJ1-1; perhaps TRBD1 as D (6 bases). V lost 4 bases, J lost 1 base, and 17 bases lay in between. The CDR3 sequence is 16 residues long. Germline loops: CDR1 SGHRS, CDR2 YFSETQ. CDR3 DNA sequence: TGCGCCAGCAGCGTGGGGGGCAGGGTCGGGAACACTGAAGCTTTCTTT. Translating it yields CASSVGGRVGNTEAFF.

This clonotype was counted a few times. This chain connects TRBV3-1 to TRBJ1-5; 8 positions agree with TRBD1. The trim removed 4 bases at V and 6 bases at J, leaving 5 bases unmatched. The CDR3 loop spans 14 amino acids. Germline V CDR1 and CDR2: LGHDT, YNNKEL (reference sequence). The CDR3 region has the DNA TGTGCCAGCAGCCTTACAGGGGGTAGTCAGCCCCAGCATTTT. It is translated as CASSLTGGSQPQHF. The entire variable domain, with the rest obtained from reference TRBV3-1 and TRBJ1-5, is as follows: DTAVSQTPKYLVTQMGNDKSIKCEQNLGHDTMYWYKQDSKKFLKIMFSYNNKELIINETVPNRFSPKSPDKAHLNLHINSLELGDSAVYFCASSLTGGSQPQHFGDGTRLSIL.

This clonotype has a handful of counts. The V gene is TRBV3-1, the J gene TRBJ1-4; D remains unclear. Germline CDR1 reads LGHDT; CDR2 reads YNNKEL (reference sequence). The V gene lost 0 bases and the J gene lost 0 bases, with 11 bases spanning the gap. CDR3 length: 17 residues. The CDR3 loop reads CASSQDLSAATNEKLFF. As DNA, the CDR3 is TGTGCCAGCAGCCAAGATCTTTCCGCTGCAACTAATGAAAAACTGTTTTTT. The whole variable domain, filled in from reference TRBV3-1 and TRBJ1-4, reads DTAVSQTPKYLVTQMGNDKSIKCEQNLGHDTMYWYKQDSKKFLKIMFSYNNKELIINETVPNRFSPKSPDKAHLNLHINSLELGDSAVYFCASSQDLSAATNEKLFFGSGTQLSVL.

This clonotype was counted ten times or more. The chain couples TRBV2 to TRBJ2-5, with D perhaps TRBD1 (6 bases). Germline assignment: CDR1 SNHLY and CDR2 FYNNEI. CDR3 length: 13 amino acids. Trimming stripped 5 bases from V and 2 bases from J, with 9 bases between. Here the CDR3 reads CASSRTEQETQYF. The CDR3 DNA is TGTGCCAGCAGTCGGACAGAACAAGAGACCCAGTACTTC.

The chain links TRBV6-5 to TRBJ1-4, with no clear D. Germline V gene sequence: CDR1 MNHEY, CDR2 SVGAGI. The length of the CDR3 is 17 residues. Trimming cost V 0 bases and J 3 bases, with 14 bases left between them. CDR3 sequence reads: CASSYSGVSLANEKLFF. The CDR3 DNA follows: TGTGCCAGCAGTTACTCTGGCGTAAGCCTGGCTAATGAAAAACTGTTTTTT.

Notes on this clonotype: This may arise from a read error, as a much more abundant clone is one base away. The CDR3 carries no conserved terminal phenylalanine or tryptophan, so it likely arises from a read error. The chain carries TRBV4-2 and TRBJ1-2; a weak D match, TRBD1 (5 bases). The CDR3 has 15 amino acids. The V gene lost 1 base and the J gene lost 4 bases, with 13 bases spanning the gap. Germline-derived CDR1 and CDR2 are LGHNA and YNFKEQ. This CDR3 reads CASSQGRGIPYGYTY. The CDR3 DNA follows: TGTGCCAGCAGCCAAGGGCGGGGGATACCCTATGGCTACACCTAC.